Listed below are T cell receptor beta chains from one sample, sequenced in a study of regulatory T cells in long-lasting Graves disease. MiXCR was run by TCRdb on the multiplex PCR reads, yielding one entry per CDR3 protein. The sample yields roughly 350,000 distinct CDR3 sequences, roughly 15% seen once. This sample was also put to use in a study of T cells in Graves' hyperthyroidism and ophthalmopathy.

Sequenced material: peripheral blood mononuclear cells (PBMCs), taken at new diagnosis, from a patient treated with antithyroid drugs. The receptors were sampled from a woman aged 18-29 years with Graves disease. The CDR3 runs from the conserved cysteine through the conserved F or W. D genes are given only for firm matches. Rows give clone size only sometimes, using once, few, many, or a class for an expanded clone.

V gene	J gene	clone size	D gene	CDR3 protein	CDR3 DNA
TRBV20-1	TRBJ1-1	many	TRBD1	CSARDRDRGNTEAFF	TGCAGTGCTAGAGACCGGGACAGGGGTAACACTGAAGCTTTCTTT
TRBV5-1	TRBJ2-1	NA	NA	CASLLDNEQFF	TGCGCCAGCCTTCTGGACAATGAGCAGTTCTTC
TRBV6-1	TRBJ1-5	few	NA	CASSHSEDQPQHF	TGTGCCAGCAGCCATTCCGAGGATCAGCCCCAGCATTTT
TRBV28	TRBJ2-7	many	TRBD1	CASSPGQGREQYF	TGTGCCAGCAGTCCCGGACAGGGACGAGAGCAGTACTTC
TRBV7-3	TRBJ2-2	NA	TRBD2	CASSVRRGLAKYGELFF	TGTGCCAGCAGCGTACGCCGAGGACTAGCGAAGTACGGGGAGCTGTTTTTT
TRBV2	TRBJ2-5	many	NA	CASSEDVETQYF	TGTGCCAGCAGTGAAGACGTGGAGACCCAGTACTTC
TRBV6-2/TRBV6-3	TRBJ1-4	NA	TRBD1	CASSYAGQNHEKLFF	TGTGCCAGCAGTTACGCGGGACAGAACCATGAAAAACTGTTTTTT
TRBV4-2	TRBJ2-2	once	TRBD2	CASSFGLAGGFGGELFF	TGTGCCAGCAGTTTCGGACTAGCGGGGGGATTCGGTGGGGAGCTGTTTTTT
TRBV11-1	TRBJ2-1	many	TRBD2	CASSGEGERASGGRYNEQFF	TGTGCCAGCAGCGGTGAGGGTGAACGGGCTAGCGGGGGCCGCTACAATGAGCAGTTCTTC
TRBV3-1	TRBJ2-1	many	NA	CASSQVPRDYNEQFF	TGTGCCAGCAGCCAAGTACCCAGAGACTACAATGAGCAGTTCTTC
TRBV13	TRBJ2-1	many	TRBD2	CASSLAPGLANEQFF	TGTGCCAGCAGCTTAGCCCCGGGACTAGCTAATGAGCAGTTCTTC
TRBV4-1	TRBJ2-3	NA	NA	CASSPQPGVGGTDTQYF	TGCGCCAGCAGCCCACAACCGGGGGTTGGAGGCACAGATACGCAGTATTTT
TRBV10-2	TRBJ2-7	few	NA	CASSDIYEQYF	TGCGCCAGCAGCGACATCTACGAGCAGTACTTC
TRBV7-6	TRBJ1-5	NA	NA	CASSLEVGGARHQPQHF	TGTGCCAGCAGCTTAGAAGTCGGAGGGGCCCGCCATCAGCCCCAGCATTTT
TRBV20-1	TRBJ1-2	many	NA	CSAPPLRQELNYGYTF	TGCAGTGCCCCACCCCTCCGACAGGAGCTCAACTATGGCTACACCTTC
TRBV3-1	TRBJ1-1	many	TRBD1	CASSQVYRGDSAFF	TGTGCCAGCAGCCAAGTTTACAGGGGTGATTCGGCTTTCTTT
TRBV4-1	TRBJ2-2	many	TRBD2	CASSQDSPGGSITGELFF	TGCGCCAGCAGCCAAGATAGCCCCGGGGGGAGCATCACCGGGGAGCTGTTTTTT
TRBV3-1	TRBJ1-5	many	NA	CASSDQARGQPQHF	TGTGCCAGCAGCGACCAAGCTCGGGGTCAGCCCCAGCATTTT
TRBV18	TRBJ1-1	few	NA	CASSPNRENTEAFF	TGTGCCAGCTCACCAAACCGGGAGAACACTGAAGCTTTCTTT